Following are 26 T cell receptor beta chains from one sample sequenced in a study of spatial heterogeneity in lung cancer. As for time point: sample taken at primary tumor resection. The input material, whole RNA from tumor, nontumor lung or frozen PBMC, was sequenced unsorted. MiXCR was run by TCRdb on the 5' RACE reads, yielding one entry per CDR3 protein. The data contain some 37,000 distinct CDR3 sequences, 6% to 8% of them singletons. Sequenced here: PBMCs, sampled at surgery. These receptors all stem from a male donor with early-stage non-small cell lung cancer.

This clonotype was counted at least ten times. CDR3 residues: CASSLQGWEKEAFF. CDR3 in DNA: TGTGCCAGCAGCTTACAGGGGTGGGAGAAAGAAGCTTTCTTT. This sequence joins TRBV11-1 and TRBJ1-1; D is perhaps TRBD1 (6 bases). V lost 2 bases, J lost 8 bases, and 15 bases lay in between. The CDR3 loop spans 14 amino acids. Germline lookup yields CDR1 SGHAT and CDR2 FQDESV (reference sequence).

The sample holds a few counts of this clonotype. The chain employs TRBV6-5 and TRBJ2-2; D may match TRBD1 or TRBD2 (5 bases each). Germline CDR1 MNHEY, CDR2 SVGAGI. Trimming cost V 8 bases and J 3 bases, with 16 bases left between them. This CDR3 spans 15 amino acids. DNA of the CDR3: TGTGCCAGCCAAACCGGGACCACTCACACCGGGGAGCTGTTTTTT. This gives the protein CASQTGTTHTGELFF.

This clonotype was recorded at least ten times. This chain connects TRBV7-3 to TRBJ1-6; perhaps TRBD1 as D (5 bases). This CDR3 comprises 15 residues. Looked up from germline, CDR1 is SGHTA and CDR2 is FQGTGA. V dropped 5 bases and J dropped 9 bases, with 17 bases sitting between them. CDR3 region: CASSPQGGLGSPLHF. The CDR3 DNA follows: TGTGCCAGCAGCCCCCAGGGAGGGTTAGGTTCACCCCTCCACTTT.

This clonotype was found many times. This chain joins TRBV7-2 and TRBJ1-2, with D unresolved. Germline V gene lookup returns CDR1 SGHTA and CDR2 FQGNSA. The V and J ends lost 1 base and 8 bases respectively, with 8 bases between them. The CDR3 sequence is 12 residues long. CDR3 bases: TGTGCCAGCAGCTTAGTGTCCCGCGGCTACACCTTC. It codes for CASSLVSRGYTF.

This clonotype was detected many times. CDR3 bases: TGTGCCAGCAGCATCCGGGACGGTACCCCCAATACGCAGTATTTT. This translates into CASSIRDGTPNTQYF. This rearrangement joins TRBV3-1 to TRBJ2-3, with D possibly being TRBD1 or TRBD2 (5 bases each). The CDR3 runs to 15 residues. Trimming removed 5 bases at V and 7 bases at J, with 19 bases between. Germline V CDR1 and CDR2: LGHDT, YNNKEL (reference sequence).

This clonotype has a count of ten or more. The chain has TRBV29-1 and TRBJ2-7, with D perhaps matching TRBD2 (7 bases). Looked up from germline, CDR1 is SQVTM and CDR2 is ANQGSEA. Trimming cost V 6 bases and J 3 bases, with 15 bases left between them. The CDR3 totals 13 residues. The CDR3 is CSVAGAVYYEQYF. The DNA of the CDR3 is TGCAGCGTGGCGGGGGCAGTTTACTACGAGCAGTACTTC.

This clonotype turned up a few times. The CDR3 nucleotides are TGTGCCAGCAGCATTCGGGGGCCGACGGGCGAGCAGTACTTC. Translating gives CASSIRGPTGEQYF. The chain employs TRBV7-9 and TRBJ2-7, with D tentatively TRBD1 or TRBD2 (6 bases each). V was clipped by 5 bases and J by 6 bases, with 17 bases between them. This CDR3 comprises 14 residues. Germline V gene lookup returns CDR1 SEHNR and CDR2 FQNEAQ (reference sequence). The full variable domain, with the rest looked up from reference TRBV7-9 and TRBJ2-7, is DTGVSQNPRHKITKRGQNVTFRCDPISEHNRLYWYRQTLGQGPEFLTYFQNEAQLEKSRLLSDRFSAERPKGSFSTLEIQRTEQGDSAMYLCASSIRGPTGEQYFGPGTRLTVT.

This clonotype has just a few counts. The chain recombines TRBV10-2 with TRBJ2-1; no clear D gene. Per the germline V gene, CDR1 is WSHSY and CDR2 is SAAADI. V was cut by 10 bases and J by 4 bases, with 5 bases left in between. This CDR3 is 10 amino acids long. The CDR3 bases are TGCGCCACCCGATACAATGAGCAGTTCTTC. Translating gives CATRYNEQFF.

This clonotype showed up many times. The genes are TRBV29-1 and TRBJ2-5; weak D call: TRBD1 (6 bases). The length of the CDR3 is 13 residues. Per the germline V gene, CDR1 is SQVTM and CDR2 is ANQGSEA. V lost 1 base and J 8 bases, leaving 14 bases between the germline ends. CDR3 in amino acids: CSVEVTGTVTQYF. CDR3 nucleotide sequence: TGCAGCGTTGAAGTTACAGGGACGGTTACCCAGTACTTC.

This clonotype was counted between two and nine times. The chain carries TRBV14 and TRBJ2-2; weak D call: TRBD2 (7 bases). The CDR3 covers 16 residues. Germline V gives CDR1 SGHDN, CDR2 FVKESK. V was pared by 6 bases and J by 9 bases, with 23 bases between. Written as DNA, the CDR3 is TGTGCCAGCAGGGCTGGGAGAGAAGCGGGACACCGGGAGCTGTTTTTT. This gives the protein CASRAGREAGHRELFF.

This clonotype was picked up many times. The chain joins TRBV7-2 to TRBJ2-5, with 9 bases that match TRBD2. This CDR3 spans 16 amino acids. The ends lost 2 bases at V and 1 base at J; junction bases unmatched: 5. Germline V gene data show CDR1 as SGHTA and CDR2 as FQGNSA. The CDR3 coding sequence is TGTGCCAGCAGCTTACTGTCTAGCGGGGTCCAAGAGACCCAGTACTTC. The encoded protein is CASSLLSSGVQETQYF.

The DNA for the CDR3 is TGTGCCAGCAGCACCATGGGGGCAACTAATGAAAAACTGTTTTTT. It yields the protein CASSTMGATNEKLFF. This chain links TRBV7-2 with TRBJ1-4; perhaps TRBD1 as D (5 bases). This CDR3 is 15 amino acids long. Germline CDR1 is SGHTA and CDR2 is FQGNSA. The ends were cut back, 5 bases at V and 0 bases at J, with 10 bases in the middle. Using reference TRBV7-2 and TRBJ1-4 for the parts outside the CDR3, the full variable domain is GAGVSQSPSNKVTEKGKDVELRCDPISGHTALYWYRQSLGQGLEFLIYFQGNSAPDKSGLPSDRFSAERTGGSVSTLTIQRTQQEDSAVYLCASSTMGATNEKLFFGSGTQLSVL.

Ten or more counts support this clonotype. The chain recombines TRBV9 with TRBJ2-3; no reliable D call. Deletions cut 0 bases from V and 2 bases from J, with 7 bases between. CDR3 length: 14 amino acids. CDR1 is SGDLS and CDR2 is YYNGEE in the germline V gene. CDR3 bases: TGTGCCAGCAGCGTAGCGGGTTACACAGATACGCAGTATTTT. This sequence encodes CASSVAGYTDTQYF.

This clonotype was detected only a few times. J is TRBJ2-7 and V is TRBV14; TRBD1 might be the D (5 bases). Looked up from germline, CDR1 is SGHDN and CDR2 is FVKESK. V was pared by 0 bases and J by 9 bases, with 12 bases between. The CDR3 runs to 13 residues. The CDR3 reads CASSQETQGRQYF. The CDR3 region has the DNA TGTGCCAGCAGCCAAGAGACCCAGGGTCGGCAGTACTTC.

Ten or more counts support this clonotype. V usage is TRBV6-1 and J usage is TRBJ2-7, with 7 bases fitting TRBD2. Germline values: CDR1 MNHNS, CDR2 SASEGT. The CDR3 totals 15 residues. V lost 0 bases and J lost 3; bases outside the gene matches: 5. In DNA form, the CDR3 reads TGTGCCAGCAGTGAAGCGCTGGGAGGGAGCTACGAGCAGTACTTC. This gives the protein CASSEALGGSYEQYF.

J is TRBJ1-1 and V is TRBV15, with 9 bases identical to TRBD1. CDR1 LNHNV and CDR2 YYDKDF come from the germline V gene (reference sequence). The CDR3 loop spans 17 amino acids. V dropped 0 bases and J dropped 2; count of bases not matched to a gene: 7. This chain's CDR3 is CATSREGTGRGNTEAFF. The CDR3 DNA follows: TGTGCCACCAGCAGAGAAGGGACAGGGAGAGGAAACACTGAAGCTTTCTTT.

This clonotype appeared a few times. This chain's CDR3 is CASSLAGTGEQYV. CDR3 bases: TGTGCCAGCAGCTTAGCCGGGACGGGAGAGCAGTACGTC. The V call is TRBV7-8, the J call TRBJ2-7, with D perhaps assigned TRBD1 or TRBD2 (5 bases each). Germline CDR1 SGHVS, CDR2 FQNEAQ. This CDR3 contains 13 residues. V lost 0 bases to trimming and J lost 7 bases, with 10 bases between them.

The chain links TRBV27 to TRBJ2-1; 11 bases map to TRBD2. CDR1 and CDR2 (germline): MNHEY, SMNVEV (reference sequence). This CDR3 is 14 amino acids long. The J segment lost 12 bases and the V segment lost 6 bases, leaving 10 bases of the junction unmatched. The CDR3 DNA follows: TGTGCCAGCAGAACTAGCGGGGGCCCTGCGCGGCAGTTCTTC. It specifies CASRTSGGPARQFF.

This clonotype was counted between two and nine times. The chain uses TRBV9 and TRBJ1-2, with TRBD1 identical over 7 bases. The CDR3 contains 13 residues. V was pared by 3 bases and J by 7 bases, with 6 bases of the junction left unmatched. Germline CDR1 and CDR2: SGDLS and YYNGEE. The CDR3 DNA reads TGTGCCAGCAGCGGGACAGGACCATTTGGCTACACCTTC. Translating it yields CASSGTGPFGYTF.

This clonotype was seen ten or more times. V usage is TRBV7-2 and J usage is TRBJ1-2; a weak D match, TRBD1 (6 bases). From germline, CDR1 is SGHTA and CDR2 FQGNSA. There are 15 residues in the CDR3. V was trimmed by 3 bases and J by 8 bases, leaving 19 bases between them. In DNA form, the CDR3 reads TGTGCCAGCAGCTTGGACAGCGTAGCTCGGAACGGCTACACCTTC. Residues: CASSLDSVARNGYTF.

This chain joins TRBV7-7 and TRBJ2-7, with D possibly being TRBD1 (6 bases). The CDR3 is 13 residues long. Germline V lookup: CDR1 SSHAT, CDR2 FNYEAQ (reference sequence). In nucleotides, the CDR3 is TGTGTTAGCAGTCACGACAGGACGGGCGAGCAGTACTTC. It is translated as CVSSHDRTGEQYF.

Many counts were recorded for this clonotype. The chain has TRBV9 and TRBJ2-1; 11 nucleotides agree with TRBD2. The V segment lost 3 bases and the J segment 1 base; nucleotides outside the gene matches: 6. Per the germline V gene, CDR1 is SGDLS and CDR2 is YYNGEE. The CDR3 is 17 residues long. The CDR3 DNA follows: TGTGCCAGCAGCGGTAGCGGGGGGGCTGAATCCTACAATGAGCAGTTCTTC. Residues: CASSGSGGAESYNEQFF.

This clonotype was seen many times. CDR3 sequence (DNA): TGTGCCAGCAGCCCTCCTACAGGCAACTATGGCTACACCTTC. It specifies CASSPPTGNYGYTF. The rearrangement joins TRBV3-1 to TRBJ1-2, with TRBD1 as a possible D gene (5 bases). Per the germline V gene, CDR1 is LGHDT and CDR2 is YNNKEL (reference sequence). V was clipped by 4 bases and J by 2 bases, with 11 bases between them. The CDR3 consists of 14 residues.

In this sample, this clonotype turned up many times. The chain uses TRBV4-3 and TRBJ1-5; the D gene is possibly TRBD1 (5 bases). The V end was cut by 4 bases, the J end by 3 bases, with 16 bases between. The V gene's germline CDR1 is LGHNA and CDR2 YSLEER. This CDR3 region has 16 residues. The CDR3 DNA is TGCGCCAGCAGCCTGAAGTGGGACGGCCACAATCAGCCCCAGCATTTT. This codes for CASSLKWDGHNQPQHF.

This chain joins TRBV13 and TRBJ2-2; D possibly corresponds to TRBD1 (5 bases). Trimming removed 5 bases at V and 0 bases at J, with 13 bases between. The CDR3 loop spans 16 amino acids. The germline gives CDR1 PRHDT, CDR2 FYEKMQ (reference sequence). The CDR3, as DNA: TGTGCCAGCAGCCAATTGACAGTTTCGAACACCGGGGAGCTGTTTTTT. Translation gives CASSQLTVSNTGELFF.

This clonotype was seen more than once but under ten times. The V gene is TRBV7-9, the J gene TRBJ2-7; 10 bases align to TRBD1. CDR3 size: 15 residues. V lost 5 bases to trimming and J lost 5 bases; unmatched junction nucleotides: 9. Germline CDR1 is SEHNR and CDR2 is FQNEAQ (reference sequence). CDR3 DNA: TGTGCCAGCAGCCCTCCCCCGGACAGGGGGAACGAGCAGTACGTC. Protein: CASSPPPDRGNEQYV.